Listed here is a single TCR beta chain. This clonotype was detected a few times. Its target antigen remains unknown. Base qualities are not recorded, but no much larger clone differs from it by a single base. Including the terminal cysteine and phenylalanine, the CDR3 comprises 12 residues. The only DNA kept is the CDR3, 36 bases in frame from the first base. CDR1 and CDR2 (SGHNT, YENEEA) derive from the germline V gene. V is cut by 4 bases and J by 9 bases, and the space between the germline ends is 10 bases. This entry comes from a study of CD8 T cells in ankylosing spondylitis (dated by TCRdb to the late 2010s). Study-level background: T cell receptor beta repertoires were profiled in healthy donors and ankylosing spondylitis patients so that disease-linked TCR variants could be found. The whole study cohort included over a hundred healthy donors and 25 or so ankylosing spondylitis patients. Peripheral blood was sampled, and synovial fluid was additionally collected from ankylosing spondylitis patients. The study at large found these results: Significant enrichment of the disease-linked clones was reported in matched synovial fluid samples from ankylosing spondylitis patients. The disease-linked clones had a CD8+ phenotype and were found at relatively low frequencies in peripheral blood. Some motif variants were previously reported in synovial fluid and blood of reactive arthritis patients, suggesting common disease-initiation mechanisms. Blood from ankylosing spondylitis patients appeared to be characterized by a TCR beta motif made up of several highly homologous amino acid variants.

The reads were generated on an Illumina HiSeq 2500. Quantitative 5'-RACE with molecular barcodes was the method used to prepare the TCR beta libraries. The authors' analysis ran thus. A new computational method based on a probabilistic model of VDJ rearrangement was used to identify disease-linked TCR variants. The public reads were run again by TCRdb, first through fastp at Q25 and then through MiXCR, and only productive beta chains were kept. Rows merge per CDR3 protein into single entries with the most common DNA and genes. What appears here as the V and J calls and clone size reflects TCRdb's work, not the paper's. This sample has under 250,000 distinct CDR3 sequences in its table, and 8% to 10% of those were observed once. Approximately 4.8% of the sample is in the top ten clones.

The sequence joins TRBV11-3 to TRBJ2-1; matching of 6 bases hints at TRBD2 as the D gene. The source material was blood, either unsorted or a sorted T cell fraction (not recorded which). The sequence was obtained from a female donor with ankylosing spondylitis or in good health (not recorded which). The CDR3 protein: CASSSLGGEQFF. The DNA reads as follows: TGTGCCAGCAGCTCGCTCGGGGGTGAGCAGTTCTTC.